This T cell receptor (beta chain) is from a study of T cell changes during pregnancy in multiple sclerosis. Germline CDR1 SQVTM, CDR2 ANQGSEA. The length of the CDR3 is 11 residues. V lost 4 bases and J 2 bases, leaving 4 bases between the germline ends. Repertoires were generated with immunoSEQ multiplex PCR, while TCRdb's copy carries only in-frame clones and drops some. The sample has more than 70,000 clones, roughly 91% seen once. Sequencing was performed on peripheral blood, taken after pregnancy. The chain links TRBV29-1 to TRBJ2-3; no clear D gene. The receptor was derived from a female donor in good health, enrolled as a control in a pregnancy study. The CDR3 nucleotides read TGCAGCGTTGTCCTCACAGATACGCAGTATTTT. The encoded protein is CSVVLTDTQYF.